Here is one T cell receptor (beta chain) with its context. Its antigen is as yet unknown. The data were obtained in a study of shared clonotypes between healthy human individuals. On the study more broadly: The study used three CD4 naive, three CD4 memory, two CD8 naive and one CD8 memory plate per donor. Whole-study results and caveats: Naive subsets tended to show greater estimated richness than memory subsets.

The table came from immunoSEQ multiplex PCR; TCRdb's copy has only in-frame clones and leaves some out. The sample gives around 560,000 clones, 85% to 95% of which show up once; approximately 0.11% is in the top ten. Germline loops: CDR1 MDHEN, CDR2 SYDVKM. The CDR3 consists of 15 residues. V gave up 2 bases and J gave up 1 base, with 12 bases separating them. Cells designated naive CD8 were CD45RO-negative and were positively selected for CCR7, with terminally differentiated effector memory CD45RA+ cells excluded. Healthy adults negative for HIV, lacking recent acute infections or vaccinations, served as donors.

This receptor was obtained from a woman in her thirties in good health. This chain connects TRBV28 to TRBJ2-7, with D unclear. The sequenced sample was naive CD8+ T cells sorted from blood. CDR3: CASSLGGTASYEQYF. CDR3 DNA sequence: TGTGCCAGCAGTTTAGGCGGCACAGCATCCTACGAGCAGTACTTC.